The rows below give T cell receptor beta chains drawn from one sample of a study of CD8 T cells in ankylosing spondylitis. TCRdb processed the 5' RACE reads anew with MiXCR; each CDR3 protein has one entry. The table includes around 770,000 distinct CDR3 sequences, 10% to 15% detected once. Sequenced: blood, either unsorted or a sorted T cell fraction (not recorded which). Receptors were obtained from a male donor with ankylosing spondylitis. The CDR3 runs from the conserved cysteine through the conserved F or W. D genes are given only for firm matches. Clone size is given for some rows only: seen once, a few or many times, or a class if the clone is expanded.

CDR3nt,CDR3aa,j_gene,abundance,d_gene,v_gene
TGCAGCGTTGAAGGCCCGCGGGACAGGAGTACAGATACGCAGTATTTT,CSVEGPRDRSTDTQYF,TRBJ2-3,many,TRBD1,TRBV29-1
TGTGCCAGCAGCTTAGGACAGGTCGCCAATGAGCAGTTCTTC,CASSLGQVANEQFF,TRBJ2-1,.,.,TRBV7-2
TGTGCCAGCAGCTCCCAGACAGGTGTGTCTGGAAAACTGTTTTTT,CASSSQTGVSGKLFF,TRBJ1-4,.,.,TRBV5-6
TGTGCCAGCAGCTTCCCGACGGCGGGGGGCTACACAGATACGCAGTATTTT,CASSFPTAGGYTDTQYF,TRBJ2-3,few,TRBD2,TRBV7-9
TGCAGTGCTAGAGCCGACAGGACGGACACCATATATTTT,CSARADRTDTIYF,TRBJ1-3,.,.,TRBV20-1
TGCGCCAGCAGCCAAGATTGGGGAGGACGGGGGGAGGATACGCAGTATTTT,CASSQDWGGRGEDTQYF,TRBJ2-3,many,TRBD2,TRBV4-3
TGTGCCAGCAGCCCTCACAGGGTAGGGTACACTGAAGCTTTCTTT,CASSPHRVGYTEAFF,TRBJ1-1,.,.,TRBV7-2
TGCGCCAGCAGCTACCCACCCCGGGATACGCAGTATTTT,CASSYPPRDTQYF,TRBJ2-3,few,.,TRBV5-1
TGTGCCAGCAGCTTAAATCAGGGGGAGAACACTGAAGCTTTCTTT,CASSLNQGENTEAFF,TRBJ1-1,few,TRBD1,TRBV7-2
TGTGCCAGCAGCTGGGGGTATAATTCACCCCTCCACTTT,CASSWGYNSPLHF,TRBJ1-6,few,.,TRBV5-4
TGCAGCGTCCGACAGGGACCGAACACTGAAGCTTTCTTT,CSVRQGPNTEAFF,TRBJ1-1,many,TRBD1,TRBV29-1
TGTGCCACCAGCAGAGATCGGGGCAGCTCCTACGAGCAGTACTTC,CATSRDRGSSYEQYF,TRBJ2-7,.,.,TRBV15
TGTGCCAGCAGCCCAGGAGGGACTACAATGCAAGAGACCCAGTACTTC,CASSPGGTTMQETQYF,TRBJ2-5,many,TRBD2,TRBV5-6
TGTGCCAGCAGCCATTCCGCTTTGGGGGGCTTCTATGGCTACACCTTC,CASSHSALGGFYGYTF,TRBJ1-2,many,.,TRBV7-9
TGCGCCAGCAGCCAAGCTTACAGAAATTTCCCCAATGAGCAGTTCTTC,CASSQAYRNFPNEQFF,TRBJ2-1,few,.,TRBV4-3
TGTGCCAGCAGTGGAGGGTCTAGTGGGGCCAACGTCCTGACTTTC,CASSGGSSGANVLTF,TRBJ2-6,many,.,TRBV6-1
TGTGCCAGCGGCCTCTCTGGAAACACCATATATTTT,CASGLSGNTIYF,TRBJ1-3,few,.,TRBV28
TGCAGTGCTCCTCTGTCTGGACTCTTCAGCGAGACCCAGTACTTC,CSAPLSGLFSETQYF,TRBJ2-5,many,.,TRBV20-1
TGTGCCATCAGTGGAGGGGGGAGCTACGAGCAGTACTTC,CAISGGGSYEQYF,TRBJ2-7,.,.,TRBV10-3
TGTGCCGTCGGACAGAGGAACACCGGGGAGCTGTTTTTT,CAVGQRNTGELFF,TRBJ2-2,few,.,TRBV28
TGTGCCAGCAGGACGGGCGGTACCCAGTACTTC,CASRTGGTQYF,TRBJ2-5,.,.,TRBV27
TGTGCCAGCAGCTTCCCGAAGGGGACGTTTAACACCGGGGAGCTGTTTTTT,CASSFPKGTFNTGELFF,TRBJ2-2,.,.,TRBV7-2
TGTGCCAGCAGCTTAGTGGGTTTGGGGTCCACTAAAAGAAAATCCTACAATGAGCAGTTCTTC,CASSLVGLGSTKRKSYNEQFF,TRBJ2-1,once,.,TRBV11-1
TGCAGTGCTAGAGATTATCGAACAGTCATTTCTAGAGGGCCCCAGCATTTT,CSARDYRTVISRGPQHF,TRBJ1-5,many,.,TRBV20-1
TGTGCCAGCAGCGGGACAGCCTATGGCTACACCTTC,CASSGTAYGYTF,TRBJ1-2,.,TRBD1,TRBV7-2
TGCGCCAGCAGCCAAGTTAGATTAAACACTGAAGCTTTCTTT,CASSQVRLNTEAFF,TRBJ1-1,many,.,TRBV4-3
TGTGCCAGCAGTTCACCAGCCTTGCAGGCGGATACGCAGTATTTT,CASSSPALQADTQYF,TRBJ2-3,few,.,TRBV28
TGTGCCAGCAGCCAAGCCTGGGCTGGGGCCAACGTCCTGACTTTC,CASSQAWAGANVLTF,TRBJ2-6,.,.,TRBV14
TGTGCCAGCAGCTTAGGGCTGAGGGTGGATAATTCACCCCTCCACTTT,CASSLGLRVDNSPLHF,TRBJ1-6,few,.,TRBV7-2
TGTGCCAGCAGCTTCGGGACCGACAATGAGCAGTTCTTC,CASSFGTDNEQFF,TRBJ2-1,many,.,TRBV11-2
TGCGCCAGCAGCCCCTTAGGGACAGGGGTAAACGAGCAGTACTTC,CASSPLGTGVNEQYF,TRBJ2-7,few,TRBD1,TRBV5-1
TGCAGTGCTCCCCCATCCAGGGGGGCAGATACGCAGTATTTT,CSAPPSRGADTQYF,TRBJ2-3,.,.,TRBV20-1
TGTGCCAGCAGGAGTGCGGTTAGGAGGCGGGGAGATACGCAGTATTTT,CASRSAVRRRGDTQYF,TRBJ2-3,.,.,TRBV27
TGTGCCAGCAGCCCTACTGGACAAGCACAAGAGACCCAGTACTTC,CASSPTGQAQETQYF,TRBJ2-5,.,.,TRBV6-2/TRBV6-3
TGTGCCAGCAGCCGCCGACCACTAGCGGGAGGGTACAATGAGCAGTTCTTC,CASSRRPLAGGYNEQFF,TRBJ2-1,few,TRBD2,TRBV7-6
TGTGCCAGCAGTTACGTGGGGGGGGACACTGAAGCTTTCTTT,CASSYVGGDTEAFF,TRBJ1-1,few,.,TRBV6-5
TGCAGCTACGCCCCATCTAGCGCCCCCCTCAATGAGCAGTTCTTC,CSYAPSSAPLNEQFF,TRBJ2-1,many,.,TRBV20-1
TGTGCCAGCAGTTACTCGAGGCGGGAGGGGCATGGGCAGTACTTC,CASSYSRREGHGQYF,TRBJ2-7,few,TRBD2,TRBV6-5
TGTGCCAGCAGTTTAATACGGGGGGTGGAAACTGAAGCTTTCTTT,CASSLIRGVETEAFF,TRBJ1-1,few,.,TRBV27
TGCAGCGTTGAAAAGCTAGCCCGTAATTGGGAGACCCAGTACTTC,CSVEKLARNWETQYF,TRBJ2-5,many,.,TRBV29-1
TGTGCCACCAGTGATTTGACTAGCGGGAAAGACAATGAGCAGTTCTTC,CATSDLTSGKDNEQFF,TRBJ2-1,few,TRBD2,TRBV24-1
TGTGCCAGCAGTTACTCCCGGGGAAGCTACACCTTC,CASSYSRGSYTF,TRBJ1-2,many,.,TRBV12-3/TRBV12-4
TGTGCTAGCAGTTACCTCCAGGGAACTAATGAAAAACTGTTTTTT,CASSYLQGTNEKLFF,TRBJ1-4,.,.,TRBV6-2/TRBV6-3
TGTGCCAGCAGTCCATATTATGTCTCAAACGAGCAGTACTTC,CASSPYYVSNEQYF,TRBJ2-7,few,.,TRBV28
TGTGCCATCAGTGAGGCCCTGGGACTAGCAGGCACAGATACGCAGTATTTT,CAISEALGLAGTDTQYF,TRBJ2-3,few,TRBD2,TRBV10-3
TGTGCCAGCAGCCAGCAGACAGGCCTCCAAGAGACCCAGTACTTC,CASSQQTGLQETQYF,TRBJ2-5,.,.,TRBV4-2
TGTGCCAGCAGCCCACATACAGGGCGAAGGGCTGGCTACACCTTC,CASSPHTGRRAGYTF,TRBJ1-2,.,.,TRBV7-2
TGTGCCAGCAGCCCGGGACTAGCGGTACTTTACGAGCAGTACTTC,CASSPGLAVLYEQYF,TRBJ2-7,.,TRBD2,TRBV7-2
TGTGCCAGCAGCCCTAAGGGGAACACCGGGGAGCTGTTTTTT,CASSPKGNTGELFF,TRBJ2-2,.,.,TRBV11-2
TGCAGTGCTAGACTGGACAGTCTTTTCTACGAGCAGTACTTC,CSARLDSLFYEQYF,TRBJ2-7,.,.,TRBV20-1
TGTGCCACCTCGACAGCGTACTATGGCTACACCTTC,CATSTAYYGYTF,TRBJ1-2,.,.,TRBV28
TGTGCCAGCATCCCTCCCGGCGGGGAGACCCAGTACTTC,CASIPPGGETQYF,TRBJ2-5,few,.,TRBV2